This entry is about one T cell receptor (beta chain). One junction end disagrees with the germline gene, perhaps due to a read error. Everyone who took part was about 18 to 90 years old, and they came from about 25 US areas. Authors' methods: Counts of nucleated cells, estimated from reference gene primer amplification, were obtained. Assay: immunoSEQ multiplex PCR; the TCRdb copy retains only in-frame clones and omits some. That table is the source of V, J and clone size, and D and trimming were worked out from the DNA. The repertoire has some 300,000 clones, roughly 91% of them found once; the top ten carry approximately 2%. This specimen belongs to a study of blood T cell repertoires in COVID-19. Background on the study: T cells, B-cell-depleted T cells, or PBMCs provided the cDNA or gDNA that served as material.

Germline V gives CDR1 SSHAT, CDR2 FNYEAQ (reference sequence). This CDR3 is 15 amino acids long. V and J are TRBV7-7 and TRBJ2-3; weak D call: TRBD1 (6 bases). The TCR sequence derives from a woman aged 60-75 years in a cohort exposed to, infected with or recovered from COVID-19 (not recorded which). Material for sequencing was PBMCs or T cells enriched from blood (not recorded which). DNA of the CDR3: TGTGCTAGCAGTCCTACAGGGTCGAGCACAGATACGCAGTATTTT. As protein: CASSPTGSSTDTQYF.